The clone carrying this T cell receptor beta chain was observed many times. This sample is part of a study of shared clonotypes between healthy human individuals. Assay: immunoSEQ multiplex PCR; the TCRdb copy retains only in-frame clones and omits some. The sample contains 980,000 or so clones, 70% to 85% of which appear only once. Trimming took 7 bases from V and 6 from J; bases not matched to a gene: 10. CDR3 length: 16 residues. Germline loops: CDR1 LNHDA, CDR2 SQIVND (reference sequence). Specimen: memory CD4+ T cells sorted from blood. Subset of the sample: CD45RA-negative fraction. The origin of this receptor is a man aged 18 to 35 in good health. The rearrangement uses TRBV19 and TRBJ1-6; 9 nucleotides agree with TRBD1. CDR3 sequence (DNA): TGTGCCAGTAACCCCCTGACAGGGGGAGGTAATTCACCCCTCCACTTT. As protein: CASNPLTGGGNSPLHF.